This entry describes one T cell receptor (beta chain). This entry belongs to a study of blood T cell repertoires in COVID-19. Study-level background: Spain, Italy and the United States supplied samples that represented acute and convalescent COVID-19.

Data came from immunoSEQ multiplex PCR; TCRdb stores just in-frame clones and leaves some out. The sample has more than 250,000 clones, approximately 86% seen once. The receptor was derived from a woman in her thirties who had recovered from COVID-19. The sequencing sample was made of peripheral blood.

CDR3 amino acids: CASSSSSGSQVETQYF. The CDR3 DNA sequence: TGCGCCAGCAGCAGCTCTAGCGGGAGCCAGGTCGAGACCCAGTACTTC. This chain connects TRBV5-1 to TRBJ2-5; 10 nucleotides match TRBD2. After removal of 4 bases from V and 5 bases from J, the junction contained 11 bases not matched to a gene. CDR3 length equals 16 residues. CDR1 is SGHRS, CDR2 YFSETQ, per germline.